This T cell receptor beta chain emerged from a study of T cell repertoires in cytomegalovirus infection. Looking at the study overall: Public signatures in TCR beta pointed to CMV infection and matching HLA type. The study, taken as a whole, reports: Frequencies of public TCR beta families were cumulated, and this identified carriers of CMV plus the relevant HLA. There were HLA-C-restricted CMV-specific TCR beta clonotypes dominating the ex vivo response.

The CDR3 consists of 16 residues. Unmatched junction bases numbered 8, after V lost 5 bases and J lost 0 bases. This clonotype has a count of ten or more. Its target is unknown. TCRdb reprocessed the reads with MiXCR, giving one entry per CDR3 protein. The sample shows about 190,000 distinct CDR3 sequences, roughly 9.8% of them seen only once. The chain has TRBV12-3 or TRBV12-4 and TRBJ1-1, with 8 positions matching TRBD1. The receptor comes from a human donor in good health (CMV status not recorded). Some clones in this sample may be carry-over from other donors' samples. Specimen: PBMCs. The CDR3, as DNA: TGTGCCAGCAGTAAAGGACAGGGCGGGGTGAACACTGAAGCTTTCTTT. This translates into CASSKGQGGVNTEAFF.